This T cell receptor (beta chain) is from a study of T cell responses to AZD1222 COVID-19 vaccine. The overall study: Researchers grouped second doses given at about 4 or about 12 weeks into one pool. Findings and caveats of the study: Just six or seven AZD1222 recipients tested seropositive at baseline. Clonal diversity was possibly underestimated, and the donors were mostly white British, with more females. After the peak T cell response, and only then, were repertoires sampled.

The method was immunoSEQ multiplex PCR; TCRdb's version includes in-frame clones alone and lacks a portion of them. The sample includes about 140,000 clones, approximately 90% seen only once; the top ten take about 3.7%. CDR3 size: 16 residues. Germline-derived CDR1 and CDR2 are SGHKS and YYEKEE (reference sequence). V gave up 4 bases and J gave up 1 base; unmatched junction bases: 8. Turning to this clone: Its antigen is currently unknown.

The sequence came from an adult in good health. The specimen comprised peripheral blood, sampled on day 0 of AZD1222 vaccination. The rearrangement joins TRBV5-5 to TRBJ2-1, with 7 bases lining up with TRBD1. The CDR3 nucleotides read TGTGCCAGCAGCACAACCGGGACAGCTTCCTACAATGAGCAGTTCTTC. The encoded protein is CASSTTGTASYNEQFF.